This TCR beta chain was found in a study of tumor and adjacent non-tumor tissue in lung cancer. Study results and limitations: Higher tumor TCR diversity was associated with shorter survival. Tumor tissue had significantly higher TCR diversity than normal lung.

A modified ARM-PCR protocol with three rounds of nested PCR amplified TCRbeta. TCRdb redid the calling of the multiplex PCR reads with MiXCR, one entry per CDR3 protein. The sample shows some 100,000 distinct CDR3 sequences, approximately 82% of them seen only once. This clonotype was seen only once. Its antigen remains unidentified. At one end the junction does not follow the germline gene, possibly because of a read error. The germline CDR1 and CDR2 sequences are SGHAT and FQDESV (reference sequence). The CDR3 covers 12 residues. RNA was extracted from bulk tissue without any cell sorting. Chemotherapy-naive patients with new lung cancer underwent thoracic surgery in China, August–late 2014.

This TCR was sampled from a woman aged 60 to 75 with non-small cell lung cancer. The chain joins TRBV11-1 to TRBJ2-1; either TRBD1 or TRBD2 may supply D (6 bases each). Specimen: lung tumor tissue. CDR3 amino acids: CASSTRGDEQFF. As DNA, the CDR3 is TGTGCCAGCAGCACAAGGGGGGATGAACAGTTCTTC.